Below are 20 T cell receptor beta chains sequenced from a single sample in a study of T-cell reconstitution after alpha-beta-depleted transplantation in children. TCRbeta library preparation incorporated unique molecular identifiers. TCRdb passed the PCR reads through MiXCR, listing each CDR3 protein once. Of around 240,000 distinct CDR3 sequences in the sample, around 9.7% were seen once. This sample comprised PBMCs from the stem cell graft donor, obtained from the stem cell graft. These receptors were taken from a human donor who donated a stem cell graft to a child with SCID.

The sample holds many counts of this clonotype. The rearrangement links TRBV4-1 to TRBJ2-7; D call uncertain. Germline V gene sequence: CDR1 MGHRA, CDR2 YSYEKL. CDR3 size: 14 residues. Trimming left V 2 bases short and J 4 bases short, with 12 bases between. In DNA form, the CDR3 reads TGCGCCAGCAGCCAAACACTAACGCGATACGAGCAGTACTTC. The encoded protein is CASSQTLTRYEQYF.

This clonotype was recorded at least ten times. The rearrangement uses TRBV5-5 and TRBJ2-3, with 7 bases lining up with TRBD1. This CDR3 contains 13 residues. V shed 10 bases and J 3 bases; nucleotides not matched to a gene: 8. CDR1 is SGHKS and CDR2 is YYEKEE in the germline V gene (reference sequence). The CDR3 region is CAGAEQGTDTQYF. The CDR3 DNA follows: TGTGCCGGAGCCGAACAGGGGACAGATACGCAGTATTTT.

The V call is TRBV18, the J call TRBJ2-7; D not certain. This CDR3 spans 13 amino acids. CDR1 is KGHSH, CDR2 LQKENI, per germline. V was trimmed by 0 bases and J by 4 bases, leaving 7 bases between them. The CDR3 coding sequence is TGTGCCAGCTCACCACCGGGCCAGTACGAGCAGTACTTC. Amino acids: CASSPPGQYEQYF.

The table lists this clonotype with many counts. V gene TRBV7-9 combines with J gene TRBJ1-4, with D tentatively TRBD1 (5 bases). The CDR3 length is 15 residues. Germline CDR1 reads SEHNR; CDR2 reads FQNEAQ (reference sequence). V was shortened by 1 base and J by 4 bases, with 10 bases between the two germline ends. CDR3 loop: CASSLVTGNNEKLFF. For the CDR3, the DNA is TGTGCCAGCAGCTTAGTAACAGGAAATAATGAAAAACTGTTTTTT.

This clonotype was counted ten times or more. The chain is built from TRBV5-1 and TRBJ2-7; D ambiguous. Looked up from germline, CDR1 is SGHRS and CDR2 is YFSETQ. V was clipped by 4 bases and J by 1 base, with 9 bases between them. The CDR3 loop spans 13 amino acids. CDR3 DNA: TGCGCCAGCAGCCTGCCTGAGTCCTACGAGCAGTACTTC. It translates to CASSLPESYEQYF.

Regarding this clonotype: A much larger clonotype is one base distant, so this may be a read error. The CDR3: CASSGTGTSVAGELSF. As DNA, the CDR3 is TGTGCCAGCAGCGGTACCGGGACTAGCGTCGCCGGGGAGCTGTCTTTT. The chain joins TRBV9 to TRBJ2-2, with 10 bases fitting TRBD2. Germline-derived CDR1 and CDR2 are SGDLS and YYNGEE. CDR3 length equals 16 residues.

Ten or more counts support this clonotype. The rearrangement links TRBV29-1 to TRBJ1-2, with TRBD1 identical over 7 bases. The trim removed 6 bases at V and 2 bases at J, leaving 6 bases unmatched. This CDR3 has 13 residues. Germline-derived CDR1 and CDR2 are SQVTM and ANQGSEA. The CDR3 coding sequence is TGCAGCGTCCGGGACAGACTGAACTATGGCTACACCTTC. Its translation is CSVRDRLNYGYTF. The complete variable domain, with remaining parts taken from reference TRBV29-1 and TRBJ1-2, reads SAVISQKPSRDICQRGTSLTIQCQVDSQVTMMFWYRQQPGQSLTLIATANQGSEATYESGFVIDKFPISRPNLTFSTLTVSNMSPEDSSIYLCSVRDRLNYGYTFGSGTRLTVV.

This clonotype was recorded many times. V and J are TRBV6-1 and TRBJ2-1; 9 nucleotides match TRBD1. V was clipped by 6 bases and J by 2 bases; unmatched bases: 5. The CDR3 covers 15 residues. Germline V gives CDR1 MNHNS, CDR2 SASEGT. The CDR3 loop is CASSPQGATYNEQFF. The CDR3 coding sequence is TGTGCCAGCAGCCCACAGGGGGCTACCTACAATGAGCAGTTCTTC.

This clonotype has at least ten counts. The V gene is TRBV4-3, the J gene TRBJ2-3; D might be TRBD1 (5 bases). This CDR3 has 14 residues. Germline V lookup: CDR1 LGHNA, CDR2 YSLEER. Trimming left V 1 base short and J 7 bases short, with 12 bases between. CDR3 in DNA: TGCGCCAGCAGCCAAGGGACAAAGGGGAATACGCAGTATTTT. It specifies CASSQGTKGNTQYF.

This clonotype has at least ten counts. The J gene is TRBJ1-2, the V gene TRBV5-1; D call uncertain. V lost 0 bases and J lost 6, with 12 bases in between. The germline gives CDR1 SGHRS, CDR2 YFSETQ. The CDR3 length is 14 residues. The CDR3: CASSLDLGFDGYTF. The DNA for the CDR3 is TGCGCCAGCAGCTTGGACTTGGGATTCGATGGCTACACCTTC.

This clonotype was seen ten or more times. The rearrangement uses TRBV18 and TRBJ2-5; D unresolved. This CDR3 is built from 14 residues. CDR1 and CDR2 (germline): KGHSH, LQKENI. With 3 bases removed from V and 4 bases from J, the gap between germline ends came to 12 bases. In DNA form, the CDR3 reads TGTGCCAGCTCACCGAGCATTTTAGGAGAGACCCAGTACTTC. It specifies CASSPSILGETQYF.

This clonotype was found many times. The J gene is TRBJ2-1, the V gene TRBV20-1, with 8 nucleotides matching TRBD2. J was trimmed by 6 bases and V by 1 base; bases with no gene match: 8. The CDR3 is 15 amino acids. Germline V lookup: CDR1 DFQATT, CDR2 SNEGSKA (reference sequence). CDR3 protein: CSARVLGTSRNEQFF. The CDR3 DNA reads as TGCAGTGCTAGAGTTCTAGGGACTAGTCGCAATGAGCAGTTCTTC.

This clonotype was recorded many times. The J gene is TRBJ2-1, the V gene TRBV12-3 or TRBV12-4; D uncertain. The CDR3 runs 15 residues. Trimming stripped 1 base from V and 4 bases from J, with 11 bases between. This chain's CDR3 is CASSLDSPRYNEQFF. CDR3 DNA: TGTGCCAGCAGTTTAGACAGCCCCCGGTACAATGAGCAGTTCTTC.

In DNA form, the CDR3 reads TGTGCCAGCAGCCATGGACTAGCGCGCGAGCAGTACTTC. Translating gives CASSHGLAREQYF. V is TRBV14 and J is TRBJ2-7; 9 positions agree with TRBD2. The CDR3 has 13 amino acids. CDR1 is SGHDN, CDR2 FVKESK, per germline. After removal of 3 bases from V and 6 bases from J, the junction contained 3 bases not matched to a gene.

Notes on this clonotype: This may arise from a read error, as a much more abundant clone is one base away. The CDR3 sequence: CASSLIPSQTNNEQFF. CDR3 coding DNA: TGCGCCAGCAGCTTGATCCCGAGCCAGACGAACAATGAGCAGTTCTTC. The chain employs TRBV5-1 and TRBJ2-1; D is unresolved. The CDR3 loop spans 16 amino acids. The V end lost 1 base, the J end lost 5 bases, and 16 bases lay between the germline ends. The germline gives CDR1 SGHRS, CDR2 YFSETQ.

This clonotype showed up many times. The V and J genes are TRBV11-2 and TRBJ1-6; D is unclear. The V gene lost 4 bases and the J gene lost 5 bases, with 21 bases spanning the gap. The CDR3 is 18 amino acids. Germline CDR1 reads SGHAT; CDR2 reads FQNNGV. The DNA of the CDR3 is TGTGCCAGCAGCTGGATCCCCCTTGGGAGAAAGAATAATTCACCCCTCCACTTT. This translates into CASSWIPLGRKNNSPLHF.

Worth noting for this clonotype: A much larger clone is a single base away; this may be a read error. This chain uses TRBV18 with TRBJ2-3; D gene unclear. This CDR3 is built from 14 residues. The germline V gene has CDR1 KGHSH and CDR2 LQKENI. V dropped 5 bases and J dropped 2 bases, with 11 bases sitting between them. For the CDR3, the DNA is TGTGCCAGCTCAGCAGGCCGGAACACAGATACGCAGTATTTT. Translated: CASSAGRNTDTQYF.

This clonotype was found a few times. The genes are TRBV7-9 and TRBJ1-1; D ambiguous. The V gene's germline CDR1 is SEHNR and CDR2 FQNEAQ (reference sequence). This CDR3 comprises 14 residues. With 1 base removed from V and 0 bases from J, the gap between germline ends came to 6 bases. The CDR3 reads CASSLVRMNTEAFF. DNA of the CDR3: TGTGCCAGCAGCTTAGTGAGGATGAACACTGAAGCTTTCTTT.

This clonotype has ten or more counts. This chain connects TRBV30 to TRBJ2-1, with D uncertain. Germline V CDR1 and CDR2: GTSNPN, SVGIG (reference sequence). CDR3 size: 12 residues. V lost 5 bases, J lost 9 bases, and 14 bases lay in between. CDR3 region: CAWEPQSGEQFF. The CDR3 DNA is TGTGCCTGGGAACCGCAAAGTGGTGAGCAGTTCTTC.

There are many counts of this clonotype. The chain links TRBV14 to TRBJ2-7, with D perhaps TRBD2 (5 bases). Trimming left V 4 bases short and J 3 bases short, with 16 bases between. This CDR3 has 15 amino acids. From germline, CDR1 is SGHDN and CDR2 FVKESK. CDR3 sequence reads: CASSLRTGRGYEQYF. Here the CDR3 DNA reads TGTGCCAGCAGCCTACGTACCGGACGGGGCTACGAGCAGTACTTC.